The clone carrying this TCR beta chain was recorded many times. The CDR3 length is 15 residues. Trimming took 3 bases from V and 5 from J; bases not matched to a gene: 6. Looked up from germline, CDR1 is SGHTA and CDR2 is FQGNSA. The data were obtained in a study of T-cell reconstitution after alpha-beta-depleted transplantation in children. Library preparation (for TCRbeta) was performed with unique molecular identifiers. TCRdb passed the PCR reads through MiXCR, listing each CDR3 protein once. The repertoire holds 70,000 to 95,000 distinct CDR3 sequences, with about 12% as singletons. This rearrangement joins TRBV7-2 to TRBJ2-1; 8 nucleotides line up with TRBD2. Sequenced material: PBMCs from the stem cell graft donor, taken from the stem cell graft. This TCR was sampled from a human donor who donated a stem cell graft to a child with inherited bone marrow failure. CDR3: CASSLRGAEDNEQFF. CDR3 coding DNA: TGTGCCAGCAGCTTGCGGGGGGCAGAGGACAATGAGCAGTTCTTC.